This T cell receptor (beta chain) was documented in a study of early T cells in non-severe SARS-CoV-2 infection. As part of library construction, unique molecular identifiers were attached to individual cDNA molecules. TCRdb reprocessed the 5' RACE reads with MiXCR, giving one entry per CDR3 protein. The profile shows around 70,000 distinct CDR3 sequences, 12% of them singletons. This clonotype was counted a few times. Germline trimming cut 4 bases from V and 2 bases from J; bases unmatched to any gene: 14. The CDR3 is 18 residues long. Germline loops: CDR1 SGHRS, CDR2 YFSETQ. The specimen sequenced was whole blood. V gene TRBV5-1 combines with J gene TRBJ2-2, with TRBD1 identical over 7 bases. This TCR came from an adult who was a healthcare worker with PCR-confirmed SARS-CoV-2 infection or an uninfected control (not recorded which). For the CDR3, the DNA is TGCGCCAGCAGCCCCACCCGGAACGGACAGGTTAACACCGGGGAGCTGTTTTTT. Translation: CASSPTRNGQVNTGELFF.